These 20 T cell receptor beta chains were sequenced from one sample in a study of blood T cell repertoires in COVID-19. Generated by immunoSEQ multiplex PCR, the TCRdb table keeps only in-frame clones and is missing some. The sample includes about 180,000 clones, 80% to 85% of them seen just once. The sequenced sample consisted of peripheral blood. The source is a man aged 18 to 30 with active or convalescent COVID-19.

The V and J genes are TRBV27 and TRBJ1-1; D call uncertain. The V end lost 2 bases, the J end lost 1 base, and 17 bases lay between the germline ends. The CDR3 loop spans 17 amino acids. Germline lookup yields CDR1 MNHEY and CDR2 SMNVEV (reference sequence). CDR3 in amino acids: CASSLNEGRGKNTEAFF. CDR3 in DNA: TGTGCCAGCAGTTTAAATGAGGGTCGAGGAAAGAACACTGAAGCTTTCTTT.

The J gene is TRBJ2-3, the V gene TRBV11-3, with TRBD2 as a possible D gene (5 bases). Germline lookup yields CDR1 SGHNT and CDR2 YENEEA. There are 14 residues in the CDR3. V was shortened by 1 base and J by 3 bases, with 8 bases between the two germline ends. CDR3 nucleotide sequence: TGTGCCAGCAGCTTAGGGGAGCCAACAGATACGCAGTATTTT. This encodes CASSLGEPTDTQYF. Supplemented by reference TRBV11-3 and TRBJ2-3, the full variable domain reads EAGVVQSPRYKIIEKKQPVAFWCNPISGHNTLYWYLQNLGQGPELLIRYENEEAVDDSQLPKDRFSAERLKGVDSTLKIQPAELGDSAVYLCASSLGEPTDTQYFGPGTRLTVL.

This chain joins TRBV6-1 and TRBJ1-2; D gene uncertain. The CDR3 totals 16 residues. Germline V gene data show CDR1 as MNHNS and CDR2 as SASEGT. Trimming removed 1 base at V and 0 bases at J, with 12 bases between. The CDR3 is CASSEGWATANYGYTF. CDR3 nucleotide sequence: TGTGCCAGCAGTGAAGGGTGGGCGACGGCTAACTATGGCTACACCTTC.

The J gene is TRBJ1-5, the V gene TRBV2, with D perhaps matching TRBD1 (5 bases). The germline V and J ends were trimmed by 6 bases and 5 bases, with 11 bases remaining between them. The CDR3 totals 13 residues. Germline CDR1 SNHLY, CDR2 FYNNEI. CDR3 in amino acids: CASRQVPHQPQHF. CDR3 nucleotides: TGTGCCAGCAGACAGGTCCCCCATCAGCCCCAGCATTTT.

The rearrangement uses TRBV7-8 and TRBJ2-5; 10 bases are a match to TRBD2. The CDR3 length is 16 residues. After removal of 5 bases from V and 4 bases from J, the junction contained 10 bases not matched to a gene. Germline V gene lookup returns CDR1 SGHVS and CDR2 FQNEAQ. The DNA of the CDR3 is TGTGCCAGCAGCGTACTAGTAGCGGGAGGCCGAGAGACCCAGTACTTC. Translating gives CASSVLVAGGRETQYF.

The chain employs TRBV4-1 and TRBJ2-5; a possible D gene is TRBD1 (8 bases). There are 15 residues in the CDR3. Trimming stripped 2 bases from V and 5 bases from J, with 15 bases between. Germline-derived CDR1 and CDR2 are MGHRA and YSYEKL. CDR3 protein: CASSQPDREGETQYF. The CDR3 DNA sequence: TGCGCCAGCAGCCAACCGGACAGGGAGGGGGAGACCCAGTACTTC.

The chain combines TRBV5-5 with TRBJ2-4; perhaps TRBD2 as D (6 bases). This CDR3 is 17 amino acids long. The germline V and J ends were trimmed by 4 bases and 1 base, with 18 bases remaining between them. CDR1 and CDR2 (germline): SGHKS, YYEKEE (reference sequence). CDR3 in amino acids: CASSPGLPKEAKNIQYF. The CDR3 DNA follows: TGTGCCAGCAGCCCGGGACTCCCAAAGGAGGCCAAAAACATTCAGTACTTC. The full variable domain, completed using reference TRBV5-5 and TRBJ2-4, is DAGVTQSPTHLIKTRGQQVTLRCSPISGHKSVSWYQQVLGQGPQFIFQYYEKEERGRGNFPDRFSARQFPNYSSELNVNALLLGDSALYLCASSPGLPKEAKNIQYFGAGTRLSVL.

This clone was counted between two and nine times. This rearrangement joins TRBV14 to TRBJ2-1; 10 nucleotides agree with TRBD2. Germline CDR1 SGHDN, CDR2 FVKESK. Germline trimming cut 4 bases from V and 9 bases from J; bases unmatched to any gene: 9. The CDR3 extends over 15 amino acids. The CDR3 here is CASSPPSGRGLEQFF. The DNA of the CDR3 is TGTGCCAGCAGCCCACCTAGCGGGAGAGGTCTTGAGCAGTTCTTC.

V is TRBV5-1 and J is TRBJ2-7; 9 nucleotides align to TRBD1. The CDR3 extends over 14 amino acids. The V and J ends lost 4 bases and 4 bases, in that order; junction bases with no gene match: 6. Germline-derived CDR1 and CDR2 are SGHRS and YFSETQ. The CDR3, as DNA: TGCGCCAGCAGCGAGGGGGACAGGGCGTACGAGCAGTACTTC. Translated, it gives CASSEGDRAYEQYF. Supplemented by reference TRBV5-1 and TRBJ2-7, the full variable domain reads KAGVTQTPRYLIKTRGQQVTLSCSPISGHRSVSWYQQTPGQGLQFLFEYFSETQRNKGNFPGRFSGRQFSNSRSEMNVSTLELGDSALYLCASSEGDRAYEQYFGPGTRLTVT.

The V call is TRBV2, the J call TRBJ1-2; possible D gene TRBD1, 6 bases. The V end was cut by 4 bases, the J end by 2 bases, with 11 bases between. The germline V gene encodes CDR1 SNHLY and CDR2 FYNNEI. The CDR3 is 14 residues long. The CDR3 reads CASSADSSNYGYTF. CDR3 sequence (DNA): TGTGCCAGCAGTGCGGACAGCTCAAACTATGGCTACACCTTC.

This clone was observed a handful of times. The chain has TRBV2 and TRBJ2-3; the match to TRBD2 covers 7 bases. The CDR3 consists of 16 residues. V was clipped by 2 bases and J by 0 bases; unmatched bases: 5. Germline V CDR1 and CDR2: SNHLY, FYNNEI. CDR3 in amino acids: CASSEPGGTSTDTQYF. CDR3 sequence (DNA): TGTGCCAGCAGTGAACCCGGGGGGACTAGCACAGATACGCAGTATTTT.

The J gene is TRBJ1-4, the V gene TRBV7-2; D not certain. The CDR3 is made up of 15 amino acids. V was trimmed by 5 bases and J by 3 bases, leaving 13 bases between them. Germline CDR1 and CDR2: SGHTA and FQGNSA. CDR3 DNA: TGTGCCAGCAGCCCCGTGGGAGGATCTAATGAAAAACTGTTTTTT. Amino acid sequence: CASSPVGGSNEKLFF.

The chain employs TRBV7-3 and TRBJ2-1; 7 bases align to TRBD1. The CDR3 runs 15 residues. CDR1 SGHTA and CDR2 FQGTGA come from the germline V gene. V gave up 0 bases and J gave up 3 bases; unmatched junction bases: 2. The CDR3 bases are TGTGCCAGCAGCTTAACAGGGGACAGCTACAATGAGCAGTTCTTC. This translates into CASSLTGDSYNEQFF.

J is TRBJ1-3 and V is TRBV30, with 10 bases aligning to TRBD1. The CDR3 has 19 amino acids. Per the germline V gene, CDR1 is GTSNPN and CDR2 is SVGIG (reference sequence). V dropped 0 bases and J dropped 0; count of bases not matched to a gene: 11. The CDR3 DNA reads as TGTGCCTGGAGTGTAAACCCCCCGGGACAGGGGTTCTCTGGAAACACCATATATTTT. Its translation: CAWSVNPPGQGFSGNTIYF. The variable domain in full, completed from reference TRBV30 and TRBJ1-3, reads SQTIHQWPATLVQPVGSPLSLECTVEGTSNPNLYWYRQAAGRGLQLLFYSVGIGQISSEVPQNLSASRPQDRQFILSSKKLLLSDSGFYLCAWSVNPPGQGFSGNTIYFGEGSWLTVV.

The chain couples TRBV18 to TRBJ1-1; possible D gene TRBD1, 6 bases. This CDR3 contains 14 residues. The V end was cut by 2 bases, the J end by 5 bases, with 12 bases between. CDR1 and CDR2 (germline): KGHSH, LQKENI. DNA for the CDR3: TGTGCCAGCTCACCAGGGGGCTTTGGTACTGAAGCTTTCTTT. It codes for CASSPGGFGTEAFF.

The chain has TRBV19 and TRBJ1-2, with 8 positions matching TRBD1. V lost 7 bases and J lost 7; bases outside the gene matches: 14. Germline CDR1 and CDR2: LNHDA and SQIVND (reference sequence). CDR3 size: 15 residues. The CDR3 region is CASISPDRAGAGYTF. The CDR3 region has the DNA TGTGCCAGTATTTCCCCGGACAGGGCGGGGGCTGGCTACACCTTC.

The rearrangement uses TRBV5-1 and TRBJ2-3; TRBD1 agrees at 8 bases. V lost 6 bases and J lost 1; bases outside the gene matches: 7. The CDR3 sequence is 15 residues long. CDR1 is SGHRS, CDR2 YFSETQ, per germline. The CDR3 protein is CASNVGTGGTDTQYF. Here the CDR3 DNA reads TGCGCCAGCAACGTAGGGACAGGAGGCACAGATACGCAGTATTTT.

The CDR3 DNA reads as TGTGCCAGCAGCTTAGTTTCGGGCTACACCTTC. The encoded protein is CASSLVSGYTF. The chain combines TRBV7-9 with TRBJ1-2; no clear D gene. Trimming removed 1 base from V and 8 bases from J, with 5 bases in between. CDR3 length equals 11 residues. The V gene's germline CDR1 is SEHNR and CDR2 FQNEAQ (reference sequence).

The chain has TRBV7-4 and TRBJ1-1; D not resolved. CDR3 size: 13 residues. Trimming cost V 4 bases and J 1 base, with 7 bases left between them. CDR1 is SGHVT and CDR2 is SQSDAQ in the germline V gene. This CDR3 is CASSSGSNTEAFF. In DNA form, the CDR3 reads TGTGCCAGCAGCTCCGGGTCGAACACTGAAGCTTTCTTT.

This sequence joins TRBV5-1 and TRBJ2-7; tentative D call: TRBD1 (8 bases). This CDR3 spans 15 amino acids. V was pared by 4 bases and J by 5 bases, with 19 bases between. The germline CDR1 and CDR2 sequences are SGHRS and YFSETQ. CDR3 sequence reads: CASSPRGGQAHEQYF. The CDR3 DNA follows: TGCGCCAGCAGCCCTAGGGGGGGACAGGCCCACGAGCAGTACTTC. The variable domain in full, with the rest retrieved from reference TRBV5-1 and TRBJ2-7, is KAGVTQTPRYLIKTRGQQVTLSCSPISGHRSVSWYQQTPGQGLQFLFEYFSETQRNKGNFPGRFSGRQFSNSRSEMNVSTLELGDSALYLCASSPRGGQAHEQYFGPGTRLTVT.